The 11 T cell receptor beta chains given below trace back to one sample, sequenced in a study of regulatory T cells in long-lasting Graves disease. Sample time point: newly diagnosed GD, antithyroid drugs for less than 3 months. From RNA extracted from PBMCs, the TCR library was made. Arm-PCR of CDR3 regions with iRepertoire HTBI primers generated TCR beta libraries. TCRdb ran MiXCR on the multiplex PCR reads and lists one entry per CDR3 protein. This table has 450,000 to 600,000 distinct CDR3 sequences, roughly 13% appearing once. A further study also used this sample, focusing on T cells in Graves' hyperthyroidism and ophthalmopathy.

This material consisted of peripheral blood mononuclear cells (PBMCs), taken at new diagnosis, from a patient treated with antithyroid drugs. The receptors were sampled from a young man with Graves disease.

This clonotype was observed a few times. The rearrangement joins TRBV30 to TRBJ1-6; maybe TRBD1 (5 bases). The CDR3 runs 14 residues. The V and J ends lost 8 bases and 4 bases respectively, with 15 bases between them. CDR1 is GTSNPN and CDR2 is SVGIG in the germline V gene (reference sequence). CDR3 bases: TGTGCCGGCACAGGAGGGAGGTATAATTCACCCCTCCACTTT. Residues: CAGTGGRYNSPLHF.

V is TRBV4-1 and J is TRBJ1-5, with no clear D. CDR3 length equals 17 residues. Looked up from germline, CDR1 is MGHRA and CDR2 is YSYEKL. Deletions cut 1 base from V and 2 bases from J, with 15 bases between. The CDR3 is CASSQGRVTGGNQPQHF. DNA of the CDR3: TGCGCCAGCAGCCAAGGACGGGTGACGGGAGGCAATCAGCCCCAGCATTTT.

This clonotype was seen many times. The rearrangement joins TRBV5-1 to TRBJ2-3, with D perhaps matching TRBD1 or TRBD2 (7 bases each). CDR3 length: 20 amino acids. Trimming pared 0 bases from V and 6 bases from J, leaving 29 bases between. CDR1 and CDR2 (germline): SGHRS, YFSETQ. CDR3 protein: CASSLAARGSRLADRDTQYF. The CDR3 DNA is TGCGCCAGCAGCTTGGCCGCCAGGGGGTCCCGGCTAGCGGATCGGGATACGCAGTATTTT.

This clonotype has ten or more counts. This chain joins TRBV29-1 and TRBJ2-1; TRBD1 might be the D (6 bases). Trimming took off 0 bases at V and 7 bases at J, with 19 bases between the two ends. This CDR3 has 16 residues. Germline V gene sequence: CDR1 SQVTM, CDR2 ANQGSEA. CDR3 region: CSVEDPDSGPLNEQFF. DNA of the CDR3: TGCAGCGTTGAAGACCCGGACAGCGGACCTTTAAATGAGCAGTTCTTC.

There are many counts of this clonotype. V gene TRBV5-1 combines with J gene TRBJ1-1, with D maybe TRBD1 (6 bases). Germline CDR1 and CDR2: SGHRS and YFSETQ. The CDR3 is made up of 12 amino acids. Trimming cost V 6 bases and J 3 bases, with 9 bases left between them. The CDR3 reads CASKRTDTEAFF. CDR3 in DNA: TGCGCCAGCAAAAGGACAGACACTGAAGCTTTCTTT.

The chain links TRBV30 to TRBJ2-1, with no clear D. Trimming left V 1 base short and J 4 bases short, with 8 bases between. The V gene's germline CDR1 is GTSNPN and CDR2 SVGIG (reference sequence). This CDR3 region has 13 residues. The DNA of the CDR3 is TGTGCCTGGAGTGGGCTAAATTACAATGAGCAGTTCTTC. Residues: CAWSGLNYNEQFF.

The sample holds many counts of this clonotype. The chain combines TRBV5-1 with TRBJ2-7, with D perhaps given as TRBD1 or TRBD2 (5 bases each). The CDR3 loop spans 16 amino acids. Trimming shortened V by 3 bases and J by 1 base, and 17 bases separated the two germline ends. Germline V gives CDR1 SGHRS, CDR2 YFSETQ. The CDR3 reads CASSWGIPRGSYEQYF. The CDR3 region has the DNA TGCGCCAGCAGCTGGGGGATTCCTCGAGGGTCCTACGAGCAGTACTTC. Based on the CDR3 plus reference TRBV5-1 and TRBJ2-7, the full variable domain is KAGVTQTPRYLIKTRGQQVTLSCSPISGHRSVSWYQQTPGQGLQFLFEYFSETQRNKGNFPGRFSGRQFSNSRSEMNVSTLELGDSALYLCASSWGIPRGSYEQYFGPGTRLTVT.

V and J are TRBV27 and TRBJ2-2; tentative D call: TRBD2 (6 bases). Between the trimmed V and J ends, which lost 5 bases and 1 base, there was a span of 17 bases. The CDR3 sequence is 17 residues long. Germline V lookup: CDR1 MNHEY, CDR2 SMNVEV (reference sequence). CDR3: CASSIYNRDWNTGELFF. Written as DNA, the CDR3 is TGTGCCAGCAGTATTTATAACCGGGACTGGAACACCGGGGAGCTGTTTTTT.

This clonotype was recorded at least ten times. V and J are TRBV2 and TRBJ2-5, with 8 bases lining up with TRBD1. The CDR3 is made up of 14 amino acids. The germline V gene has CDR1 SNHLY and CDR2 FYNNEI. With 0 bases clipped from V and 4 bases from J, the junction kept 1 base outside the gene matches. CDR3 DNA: TGTGCCAGCAGTGAAGCGACAGGGGTAGAGACCCAGTACTTC. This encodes CASSEATGVETQYF.

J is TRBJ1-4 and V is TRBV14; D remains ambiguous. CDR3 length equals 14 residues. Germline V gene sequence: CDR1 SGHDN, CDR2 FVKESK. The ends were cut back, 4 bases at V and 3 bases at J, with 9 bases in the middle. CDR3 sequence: CASSLGLANEKLFF. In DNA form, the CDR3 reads TGTGCCAGCAGCCTAGGCTTGGCTAATGAAAAACTGTTTTTT.

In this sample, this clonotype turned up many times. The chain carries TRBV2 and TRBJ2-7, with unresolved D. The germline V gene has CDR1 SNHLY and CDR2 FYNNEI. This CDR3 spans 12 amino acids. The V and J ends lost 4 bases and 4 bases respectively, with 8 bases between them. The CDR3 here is CASSGWGYEQYF. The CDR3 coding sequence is TGTGCCAGCAGTGGATGGGGTTACGAGCAGTACTTC.